These 24 T cell receptor beta chains came from one sample sequenced in a study of blood T cell repertoires in COVID-19. Sequencing used immunoSEQ multiplex PCR; TCRdb keeps in-frame clones, though not all of them. The table has about 190,000 clones, around 84% seen once. Material: peripheral blood. These receptor sequences come from a human donor in a cohort sampled during active COVID-19.

The rearrangement uses TRBV6-5 and TRBJ1-1; D perhaps matches TRBD1 (6 bases). V lost 5 bases and J lost 8, with 9 bases in between. The CDR3 has 11 residues. Germline loops: CDR1 MNHEY, CDR2 SVGAGI. The CDR3 DNA reads TGTGCCAGCAGTCGACAGGCGGAAGCTTTCTTT. Translated, it gives CASSRQAEAFF.

This sequence joins TRBV5-6 and TRBJ2-2, with TRBD1 identical over 9 bases. V was clipped by 5 bases and J by 7 bases; unmatched bases: 12. The germline CDR1 and CDR2 sequences are SGHDT and YYEEEE. This CDR3 is 16 amino acids long. The CDR3 region is CASSSGTGMLDGELFF. In DNA, the CDR3 is TGTGCCAGCAGTTCCGGGACAGGGATGTTGGACGGGGAGCTGTTTTTT. Full variable domain (rest looked up from reference TRBV5-6 and TRBJ2-2): DAGVTQSPTHLIKTRGQQVTLRCSPKSGHDTVSWYQQALGQGPQFIFQYYEEEERQRGNFPDRFSGHQFPNYSSELNVNALLLGDSALYLCASSSGTGMLDGELFFGEGSRLTVL.

The chain combines TRBV27 with TRBJ2-3; the match to TRBD1 covers 7 bases. Germline CDR1 is MNHEY and CDR2 is SMNVEV (reference sequence). J lost 2 bases, V lost 6 bases, and 8 bases had no gene match. The CDR3 contains 15 residues. CDR3 in DNA: TGTGCCAGCAGGGTCTCTACAGGGGCCACAGATACGCAGTATTTT. Protein sequence: CASRVSTGATDTQYF.

The chain is built from TRBV9 and TRBJ2-5, with D maybe TRBD2 (5 bases). CDR3 size: 14 residues. Deletions cut 0 bases from V and 0 bases from J, with 6 bases between. From germline, CDR1 is SGDLS and CDR2 YYNGEE. CDR3 DNA sequence: TGTGCCAGCAGCGTAGCGGACTACCAAGAGACCCAGTACTTC. Residues: CASSVADYQETQYF. Together with reference TRBV9 and TRBJ2-5, the CDR3 gives the full variable domain: DSGVTQTPKHLITATGQRVTLRCSPRSGDLSVYWYQQSLDQGLQFLIQYYNGEERAKGNILERFSAQQFPDLHSELNLSSLELGDSALYFCASSVADYQETQYFGPGTRLLVL.

This chain uses TRBV6-2 or TRBV6-3 with TRBJ1-5; 8 bases agree with TRBD1. Germline V gene lookup returns CDR1 MNHEY and CDR2 SVGEGT. Trimming at V came to 4 bases and at J to 6 bases, leaving 8 bases not matched to a gene. This CDR3 spans 15 amino acids. The CDR3 reads CASSSSGGLGQPQHF. The CDR3, as DNA: TGTGCCAGCAGTTCGTCAGGGGGCCTTGGTCAGCCCCAGCATTTT.

This chain joins TRBV5-6 and TRBJ1-1; 10 nucleotides line up with TRBD1. The CDR3 contains 17 residues. Germline trimming cut 4 bases from V and 4 bases from J; bases unmatched to any gene: 13. Germline V CDR1 and CDR2: SGHDT, YYEEEE. The CDR3 spells CASSHGTGVSSSTEAFF. The CDR3 region has the DNA TGTGCCAGCAGCCATGGGACAGGGGTCTCCTCGAGCACTGAAGCTTTCTTT.

This clone has more than one count but fewer than ten. The chain joins TRBV19 to TRBJ1-5; TRBD1 matches 7 bases. The CDR3 extends over 17 amino acids. The germline V gene has CDR1 LNHDA and CDR2 SQIVND (reference sequence). J was trimmed by 2 bases and V by 5 bases; bases with no gene match: 12. The CDR3 DNA reads as TGTGCCAGTAGTTCGGACAGGATGGGCCTTGGCAATCAGCCCCAGCATTTT. Residues: CASSSDRMGLGNQPQHF.

The chain recombines TRBV11-3 with TRBJ2-1; possibly TRBD2 for D (6 bases). Per germline, CDR1 SGHNT and CDR2 YENEEA. This CDR3 contains 14 residues. V lost 4 bases, J lost 10 bases, and 17 bases lay in between. The CDR3 nucleotides read TGTGCCAGCAGCTCGGGTTTCCCGGGGGAGGAGCAGTTCTTC. It specifies CASSSGFPGEEQFF.

CDR3 loop: CASSLRGQLWYNEQFF. The DNA of the CDR3 is TGTGCCAGCAGCTTAAGGGGGCAGCTCTGGTACAATGAGCAGTTCTTC. This sequence joins TRBV11-2 and TRBJ2-1; 7 nucleotides agree with TRBD1. Germline assignment: CDR1 SGHAT and CDR2 FQNNGV. Losses at the gene ends were 2 bases for V and 4 bases for J; bases not matched to a gene: 8. This CDR3 has 16 amino acids. The complete variable domain, with remaining parts taken from reference TRBV11-2 and TRBJ2-1, reads EAGVAQSPRYKIIEKRQSVAFWCNPISGHATLYWYQQILGQGPKLLIQFQNNGVVDDSQLPKDRFSAERLKGVDSTLKIQPAKLEDSAVYLCASSLRGQLWYNEQFFGPGTRLTVL.

The sample holds a few counts of this clone. V gene TRBV30 combines with J gene TRBJ1-6, with a weak D call TRBD1 (6 bases). The CDR3 covers 14 residues. The germline V gene has CDR1 GTSNPN and CDR2 SVGIG (reference sequence). The V end lost 6 bases, the J end lost 9 bases, and 18 bases lay between the germline ends. This CDR3 reads CACTRGQRTSPLHF. The CDR3 DNA sequence: TGTGCCTGCACGCGTGGACAGAGAACTTCACCCCTCCACTTT. Full variable domain (outside the CDR3, taken from reference TRBV30 and TRBJ1-6): SQTIHQWPATLVQPVGSPLSLECTVEGTSNPNLYWYRQAAGRGLQLLFYSVGIGQISSEVPQNLSASRPQDRQFILSSKKLLLSDSGFYLCACTRGQRTSPLHFGNGTRLTVT.

The V call is TRBV19, the J call TRBJ2-2, with 8 bases fitting TRBD1. This CDR3 has 14 amino acids. The V and J ends lost 8 bases and 6 bases, in that order; junction bases with no gene match: 8. Germline-derived CDR1 and CDR2 are LNHDA and SQIVND (reference sequence). The CDR3 loop reads CASAAGQAAGELFF. CDR3 DNA: TGTGCCAGTGCCGCGGGACAGGCAGCCGGGGAGCTGTTTTTT.

The chain joins TRBV7-3 to TRBJ2-3, with unresolved D. V was pared by 1 base and J by 0 bases, with 8 bases between. This CDR3 has 15 residues. Per germline, CDR1 SGHTA and CDR2 FQGTGA. CDR3 sequence (DNA): TGTGCCAGCAGCTTAAGTCCGTCCAGCACAGATACGCAGTATTTT. Translation: CASSLSPSSTDTQYF.

This clone has a handful of counts. The chain employs TRBV7-8 and TRBJ2-2; possibly TRBD2 for D (6 bases). The CDR3 runs 15 residues. Trimming left V 5 bases short and J 6 bases short, with 16 bases between. Germline V lookup: CDR1 SGHVS, CDR2 FQNEAQ. CDR3 in amino acids: CASSPYGGVPGELFF. The CDR3 DNA is TGTGCCAGCAGCCCTTACGGCGGGGTACCCGGGGAGCTGTTTTTT.

The chain is built from TRBV12-3 or TRBV12-4 and TRBJ2-4; possibly TRBD2 for D (5 bases). Trimming removed 7 bases from V and 8 bases from J, with 15 bases in between. The CDR3 runs to 13 residues. CDR3 sequence reads: CASKLTRNDIQYF. CDR3 DNA: TGTGCCAGCAAGCTAACTAGAAACGACATTCAGTACTTC.

The chain links TRBV11-2 to TRBJ2-2; 9 positions match TRBD1. Germline V gene lookup returns CDR1 SGHAT and CDR2 FQNNGV. The CDR3 totals 14 residues. Unmatched junction bases numbered 4, after V lost 5 bases and J lost 6 bases. CDR3 nucleotides: TGTGCCAGCAGCCTCGACAGGGGGGCCGGGGAGCTGTTTTTT. The encoded protein is CASSLDRGAGELFF.

V usage is TRBV5-1 and J usage is TRBJ2-7, with TRBD2 matching over 9 bases. The CDR3 extends over 14 amino acids. Germline-derived CDR1 and CDR2 are SGHRS and YFSETQ. Unmatched junction bases numbered 3, after V lost 2 bases and J lost 3 bases. Here the CDR3 DNA reads TGCGCCAGCAGCTTAGGGACTAGCTACTACGAGCAGTACTTC. Translated: CASSLGTSYYEQYF.

The chain couples TRBV5-1 to TRBJ2-7, with D possibly matching TRBD2 (5 bases). Germline V gene data show CDR1 as SGHRS and CDR2 as YFSETQ. Deletions cut 0 bases from V and 5 bases from J, with 9 bases between. The CDR3 covers 13 residues. The CDR3 region has the DNA TGCGCCAGCAGCTTGGCCCCGGGAAACGAGCAGTACGTC. Translation: CASSLAPGNEQYV.

The chain uses TRBV5-1 and TRBJ2-1; 9 bases line up with TRBD2. The CDR3 runs 17 residues. CDR1 and CDR2 (germline): SGHRS, YFSETQ. V dropped 3 bases and J dropped 6; count of bases not matched to a gene: 13. The CDR3 nucleotides are TGCGCCAGCAGCTGGGGACTAGCAAGGACCGAAAGCAATGAGCAGTTCTTC. This translates into CASSWGLARTESNEQFF. Filled out from reference TRBV5-1 and TRBJ2-1, the complete variable domain reads KAGVTQTPRYLIKTRGQQVTLSCSPISGHRSVSWYQQTPGQGLQFLFEYFSETQRNKGNFPGRFSGRQFSNSRSEMNVSTLELGDSALYLCASSWGLARTESNEQFFGPGTRLTVL.

This clone was observed once. The V gene is TRBV5-6, the J gene TRBJ2-7; 8 bases map to TRBD1. Trimming removed 4 bases from V and 4 bases from J; junction bases left unmatched: 10. The CDR3 runs 15 residues. Germline assignment: CDR1 SGHDT and CDR2 YYEEEE. As DNA, the CDR3 is TGTGCCAGCAGCCAGGGGACAGGTTTCGCTTACGAGCAGTACGTC. This translates into CASSQGTGFAYEQYV.

V and J are TRBV5-6 and TRBJ2-1, with TRBD2 matching 8 bases. Trimming removed 6 bases from V and 9 bases from J; junction bases left unmatched: 14. Germline CDR1 reads SGHDT; CDR2 reads YYEEEE. This CDR3 contains 15 residues. In DNA form, the CDR3 reads TGTGCCAGCACGTACCCGGGGGGGCCAATCTCTGAGCAGTTCTTC. It encodes CASTYPGGPISEQFF.

This clone has a handful of counts. The CDR3 protein is CASSLGFYNSPLHF. The CDR3 nucleotides are TGTGCCAGCAGCTTAGGTTTCTACAATTCACCCCTCCACTTT. J is TRBJ1-6 and V is TRBV7-8; D unclear. V lost 1 base and J lost 7, with 8 bases in between. The CDR3 runs to 14 residues. Germline values: CDR1 SGHVS, CDR2 FQNEAQ. Complete variable domain (other parts from reference TRBV7-8 and TRBJ1-6): GAGVSQSPRYKVAKRGQDVALRCDPISGHVSLFWYQQALGQGPEFLTYFQNEAQLDKSGLPSDRFFAERPEGSVSTLKIQRTQQEDSAVYLCASSLGFYNSPLHFGNGTRLTVT.

The chain joins TRBV2 to TRBJ1-2; the match to TRBD1 covers 8 bases. Unmatched junction bases numbered 5, after V lost 6 bases and J lost 2 bases. CDR3 length: 14 amino acids. Germline CDR1 reads SNHLY; CDR2 reads FYNNEI. DNA for the CDR3: TGTGCCAGCAGCGAACAGGGGGTCAACTATGGCTACACCTTC. Its protein is CASSEQGVNYGYTF.

The chain carries TRBV6-5 and TRBJ2-4, with 7 nucleotides matching TRBD2. Germline trimming cut 0 bases from V and 6 bases from J; bases unmatched to any gene: 8. The V gene's germline CDR1 is MNHEY and CDR2 SVGAGI. The CDR3 loop spans 16 amino acids. Written as DNA, the CDR3 is TGTGCCAGCAGTTACTCCAGGGCGGGGGATGGAAACATTCAGTACTTC. The encoded protein is CASSYSRAGDGNIQYF.

CDR3 sequence reads: CASSEAGGQNEQFF. The CDR3 region has the DNA TGTGCCAGCAGTGAAGCGGGGGGGCAGAATGAGCAGTTCTTC. The V call is TRBV6-1, the J call TRBJ2-1; a possible D gene is TRBD2 (7 bases). The CDR3 contains 14 residues. Looked up from germline, CDR1 is MNHNS and CDR2 is SASEGT. Deletions cut 0 bases from V and 7 bases from J, with 10 bases between.